The next 21 T cell receptor beta chains were all read from a single sample in a study of CD8 T cells in ankylosing spondylitis. In TCRdb, the 5' RACE reads were re-called with MiXCR into one record per CDR3 protein. The table shows roughly 180,000 distinct CDR3 sequences, with around 13% occurring only once. The sequencing sample was made of blood, either unsorted or a sorted T cell fraction (not recorded which). The receptors here all came from a female donor with ankylosing spondylitis or in good health (not recorded which).

CDR3 protein: CASSGLAGGPQETQYF. The CDR3 coding sequence is TGTGCCAGCAGCGGACTAGCGGGAGGGCCCCAAGAGACCCAGTACTTC. The V gene is TRBV6-1, the J gene TRBJ2-5, with 15 bases lining up with TRBD2. Germline trimming cut 6 bases from V and 1 base from J; bases unmatched to any gene: 3. Germline CDR1 is MNHNS and CDR2 is SASEGT. The CDR3 runs to 16 residues.

This clonotype was seen a handful of times. The CDR3 region has the DNA TGCAGTGCTAGACCCCCCGGACTAGCGGGCACCGGGGAGCTGTTTTTT. It codes for CSARPPGLAGTGELFF. V gene TRBV20-1 combines with J gene TRBJ2-2; 11 bases match TRBD2. The CDR3 is 16 amino acids. Germline V gene sequence: CDR1 DFQATT, CDR2 SNEGSKA (reference sequence). J was trimmed by 4 bases and V by 2 bases; bases with no gene match: 6.

This clonotype was found many times. V is TRBV5-1 and J is TRBJ2-3; 11 bases map to TRBD2. Per the germline V gene, CDR1 is SGHRS and CDR2 is YFSETQ. V gave up 4 bases and J gave up 5 bases; unmatched junction bases: 9. CDR3 length: 16 residues. The CDR3 protein is CASSALTSGSLDTQYF. As DNA, the CDR3 is TGCGCCAGCAGCGCTCTTACTAGCGGGAGTTTAGATACGCAGTATTTT.

This chain links TRBV5-5 with TRBJ2-7, with 11 nucleotides matching TRBD2. Per the germline V gene, CDR1 is SGHKS and CDR2 is YYEKEE (reference sequence). The J segment lost 3 bases and the V segment lost 5 bases, leaving 7 bases of the junction unmatched. The length of the CDR3 is 15 residues. The CDR3 loop reads CASRQPGTSGYEQYF. In DNA, the CDR3 is TGTGCCAGCAGACAACCTGGGACTAGCGGCTACGAGCAGTACTTC.

The chain links TRBV5-1 to TRBJ2-5; D is possibly TRBD1 (6 bases). Per germline, CDR1 SGHRS and CDR2 YFSETQ. CDR3 size: 16 residues. V dropped 0 bases and J dropped 8 bases, with 20 bases sitting between them. The CDR3 sequence: CASSLAQDRSTRTQYF. CDR3 DNA sequence: TGCGCCAGCAGCTTGGCCCAGGACAGATCTACCCGAACCCAGTACTTC.

This clonotype was counted only a few times. The chain recombines TRBV20-1 with TRBJ2-4; D gene unclear. Germline V gene sequence: CDR1 DFQATT, CDR2 SNEGSKA (reference sequence). The CDR3 consists of 14 residues. The V and J ends lost 1 base and 7 bases respectively, with 14 bases between them. CDR3 region: CSARGLAVGNIQYF. The CDR3 nucleotides are TGCAGTGCTAGAGGACTGGCTGTAGGGAACATTCAGTACTTC.

At least ten counts were recorded for this clonotype. The chain links TRBV5-1 to TRBJ2-1; D perhaps matches TRBD2 (5 bases). CDR1 and CDR2 from the germline V gene are SGHRS and YFSETQ. The CDR3 spans 17 residues. The germline V and J ends were trimmed by 4 bases and 4 bases, with 21 bases remaining between them. The CDR3 DNA sequence: TGCGCCAGCAGCCCGGCTTCGGGGTTAGCGATGTACAATGAGCAGTTCTTC. Encoded protein: CASSPASGLAMYNEQFF.

In this sample, this clonotype turned up many times. The chain employs TRBV12-3 or TRBV12-4 and TRBJ2-5; 14 bases match TRBD2. CDR3 length equals 15 residues. J was trimmed by 4 bases and V by 4 bases; bases with no gene match: 2. This CDR3 reads CASSSGLAGAETQYF. The CDR3 DNA follows: TGTGCCAGCAGTTCGGGACTAGCGGGAGCAGAGACCCAGTACTTC.

This clonotype showed up just a few times. A much larger clone lies a single base off, so this may be a read error. The V and J genes are TRBV27 and TRBJ2-3; no definite D call. CDR1 MNHEY and CDR2 SMNVEV come from the germline V gene (reference sequence). This CDR3 spans 11 amino acids. CDR3 protein: CACRSTDTQYF. CDR3 bases: TGTGCCTGCAGATCCACAGATACGCAGTATTTT.

This clonotype appeared a few times. The chain links TRBV27 to TRBJ2-2; TRBD2 aligns across 13 bases. The trim removed 4 bases at V and 7 bases at J, leaving 21 bases unmatched. Per the germline V gene, CDR1 is MNHEY and CDR2 is SMNVEV (reference sequence). This CDR3 spans 21 amino acids. The CDR3 here is CASSSQRTSGSKDRGHGELFF. The CDR3 nucleotides read TGTGCCAGCAGTTCCCAGAGGACTAGCGGGAGTAAAGATCGGGGTCACGGGGAGCTGTTTTTT.

The sample holds many counts of this clonotype. The chain combines TRBV6-2 or TRBV6-3 with TRBJ1-1; D is undetermined. This CDR3 is built from 12 residues. Germline V gives CDR1 MNHEY, CDR2 SVGEGT. V was shortened by 2 bases and J by 7 bases, with 8 bases between the two germline ends. The CDR3 sequence: CASSYRGGEAFF. The CDR3, as DNA: TGTGCCAGCAGTTACCGGGGAGGTGAAGCTTTCTTT.

This clonotype was recorded many times. The chain employs TRBV9 and TRBJ1-1; perhaps TRBD1 as D (6 bases). Trimming shortened V by 5 bases and J by 7 bases, and 21 bases separated the two germline ends. CDR3 size: 15 residues. Per germline, CDR1 SGDLS and CDR2 YYNGEE. DNA of the CDR3: TGTGCCAGCAGTTTAGGTGGGGGCGCGTCATATGAAGCTTTCTTT. It encodes CASSLGGGASYEAFF.

The sample holds a few counts of this clonotype. The rearrangement links TRBV3-1 to TRBJ2-5, with a tentative D call TRBD2 (5 bases). V was trimmed by 0 bases and J by 5 bases, leaving 7 bases between them. In germline, CDR1 is LGHDT, CDR2 YNNKEL (reference sequence). This CDR3 region has 13 residues. CDR3 amino acids: CASSQDWEETQYF. The CDR3 DNA follows: TGTGCCAGCAGCCAAGATTGGGAGGAGACCCAGTACTTC.

The rearrangement joins TRBV30 to TRBJ2-1, with unresolved D. The CDR3 has 13 residues. Germline assignment: CDR1 GTSNPN and CDR2 SVGIG (reference sequence). The ends were cut back, 0 bases at V and 3 bases at J, with 6 bases in the middle. CDR3 amino acids: CAWSVTVYNEQFF. As DNA, the CDR3 is TGTGCCTGGAGTGTAACGGTCTACAATGAGCAGTTCTTC.

This clonotype was detected many times. The chain employs TRBV9 and TRBJ2-3, with TRBD2 matching 16 bases. Germline values: CDR1 SGDLS, CDR2 YYNGEE. The V gene end was trimmed by 5 bases and the J gene end by 3 bases; junction bases not matched to a gene: 15. The CDR3 totals 20 residues. CDR3 sequence: CASRPGTSGRAPGGTDTQYF. The CDR3 coding sequence is TGTGCCAGCAGACCCGGGACTAGCGGGAGGGCCCCTGGCGGTACAGATACGCAGTATTTT.

The sample holds many counts of this clonotype. This rearrangement joins TRBV5-1 to TRBJ1-4; tentative D call: TRBD1 (5 bases). The V end lost 1 base, the J end lost 6 bases, and 10 bases lay between the germline ends. Germline V gives CDR1 SGHRS, CDR2 YFSETQ. CDR3 length: 14 residues. The DNA for the CDR3 is TGCGCCAGCAGCTTGAGAGGGGTAGATGAAAAACTGTTTTTT. It is translated as CASSLRGVDEKLFF.

A remark on this clonotype: It may be a read error: a sequence one base away is much more abundant. J is TRBJ1-2 and V is TRBV12-3 or TRBV12-4; 9 nucleotides agree with TRBD1. J was trimmed by 6 bases and V by 6 bases; bases with no gene match: 14. The CDR3 length is 16 residues. The CDR3 DNA is TGTGCCAGCAGCGCCCTCCCTGGACAGGGGCGGGATGGCTACACCTTC. Protein sequence: CASSALPGQGRDGYTF.

On this clonotype itself: This may come from a read error, since a much larger clone is one base off. The chain is built from TRBV29-1 and TRBJ2-5; 8 nucleotides agree with TRBD2. The CDR3 has 13 amino acids. Per the germline V gene, CDR1 is SQVTM and CDR2 is ANQGSEA. The CDR3 bases are TGCAACGTTGTTACTAGCGGCCAAGAGACCCAGTACTTC. It codes for CNVVTSGQETQYF. The full variable domain, rest sourced from reference TRBV29-1 and TRBJ2-5, is SAVISQKPSRDICQRGTSLTIQCQVDSQVTMMFWYRQQPGQSLTLIATANQGSEATYESGFVIDKFPISRPNLTFSTLTVSNMSPEDSSIYLCNVVTSGQETQYFGPGTRLLVL.

The table lists this clonotype with many counts. The chain employs TRBV12-3 or TRBV12-4 and TRBJ1-6, with 7 positions matching TRBD1. The CDR3 is 15 residues long. V dropped 6 bases and J dropped 7; count of bases not matched to a gene: 9. CDR3 sequence reads: CASRPTGNLNSPLHF. The CDR3 coding sequence is TGTGCCAGCAGGCCGACAGGGAATTTAAATTCACCCCTCCACTTT.

Many counts were recorded for this clonotype. The chain couples TRBV7-2 to TRBJ1-1; no clear D. The germline V gene has CDR1 SGHTA and CDR2 FQGNSA. Trimming left V 6 bases short and J 0 bases short, with 8 bases between. The CDR3 runs to 13 residues. The DNA for the CDR3 is TGTGCCAGCAGAACGACGGTGAACACTGAAGCTTTCTTT. Its translation: CASRTTVNTEAFF.

This clonotype is classed as medium-sized. This chain links TRBV29-1 with TRBJ1-1, with D uncertain. From germline, CDR1 is SQVTM and CDR2 ANQGSEA. V was cut by 4 bases and J by 1 base, with 4 bases left in between. The CDR3 length is 11 residues. CDR3 nucleotides: TGCAGCGTTGGTAAGAACACTGAAGCTTTCTTT. Translation: CSVGKNTEAFF.